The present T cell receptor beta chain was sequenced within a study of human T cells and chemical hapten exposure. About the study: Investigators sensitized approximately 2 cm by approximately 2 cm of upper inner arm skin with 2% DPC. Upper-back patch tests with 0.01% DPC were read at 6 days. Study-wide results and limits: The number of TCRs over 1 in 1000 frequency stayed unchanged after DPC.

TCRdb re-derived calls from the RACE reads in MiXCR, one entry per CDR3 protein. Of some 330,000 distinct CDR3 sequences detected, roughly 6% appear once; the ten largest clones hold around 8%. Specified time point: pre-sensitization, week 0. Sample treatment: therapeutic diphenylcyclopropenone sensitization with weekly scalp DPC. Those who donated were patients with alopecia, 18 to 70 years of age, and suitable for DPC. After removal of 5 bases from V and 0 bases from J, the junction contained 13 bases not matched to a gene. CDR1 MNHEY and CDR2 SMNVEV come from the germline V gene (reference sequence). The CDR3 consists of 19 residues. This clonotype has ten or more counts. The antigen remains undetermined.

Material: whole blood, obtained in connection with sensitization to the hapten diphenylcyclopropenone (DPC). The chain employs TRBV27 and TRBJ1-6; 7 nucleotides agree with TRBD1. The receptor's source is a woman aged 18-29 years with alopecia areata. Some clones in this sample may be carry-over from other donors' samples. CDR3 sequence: CASSPSRQGTGSYNSPLHF. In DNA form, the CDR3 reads TGTGCCAGCAGTCCTTCGCGACAGGGAACGGGCTCCTATAATTCACCCCTCCACTTT.